Listed below are T cell receptor beta chains from one sample, sequenced in a study of vaccination and CD4 T cells after COVID-19. MiXCR was run by TCRdb on the PCR reads, yielding one entry per CDR3 protein. The sample lists under 11,000 distinct CDR3 sequences, approximately 53% occurring once. The antigens of these receptors remain unknown. Material: CD4+ T cells from blood, cultured in vitro. The origin of the receptors is a human donor who had recovered from COVID-19. The CDR3 runs from the conserved cysteine through the conserved F or W. Fields, in order: clone size, V gene, D gene, J gene, CDR3 DNA, CDR3 protein. A D gene is named only where the DNA matches it firmly. Only some rows state a clone size, as once, few, many or a class for expanded clones.

>NA|TRBV5-1|NA|TRBJ1-6
TGCGCCAGCAGCTTGGAGACGGGCAGGTATAATTCACCCCTCCACTTT
CASSLETGRYNSPLHF
>once|TRBV28|TRBD1|TRBJ1-1
TGTGCCAGCACTTTAGGCGGGGGGACAGGGATGAACACTGAAGCTTTCTTT
CASTLGGGTGMNTEAFF
>few|TRBV6-1|NA|TRBJ1-1
TGTGCCAGCGGAAGGGGGGCAGGTGAGAGTGAAGCTTTCTTT
CASGRGAGESEAFF
>NA|TRBV20-1|NA|TRBJ2-5
TGCAGTGCTCCCGCTAGGTCCCAAGAGACCCAGTACTTC
CSAPARSQETQYF
>NA|TRBV2|NA|TRBJ2-2
TGTGCCAGCAGCCGACTGGGAGCGGGCACCGGGGAGCTGTTTTTT
CASSRLGAGTGELFF
>NA|TRBV20-1|TRBD2|TRBJ2-1
TGCAGTGCTATGCCGGGACTAGCGGGCCAGAGCTCCTACAATGAGCAGTTCTTC
CSAMPGLAGQSSYNEQFF
>few|TRBV6-1|TRBD1|TRBJ1-2
TGTGCCAGCACCCAAGGACAGGGACATGGCTACACCTTC
CASTQGQGHGYTF
>NA|TRBV20-1|NA|TRBJ1-2
TGCAGTGTACCGGTAGACTATGGCTACACCTTC
CSVPVDYGYTF
>NA|TRBV20-1|NA|TRBJ1-3
TGCAGTGTGGGACGGCTCTCTGGAAACACCATATATTTT
CSVGRLSGNTIYF
>NA|TRBV19|NA|TRBJ2-7
TGTGCCAGTAGTATCGACATCTTCTACGAGCAGTACTTC
CASSIDIFYEQYF
>large|TRBV10-3|TRBD1|TRBJ2-5
TGTGCCATCAGCGAAGGACAGGGAGAGACCCAGTACTTC
CAISEGQGETQYF
>NA|TRBV5-5|TRBD1|TRBJ1-5
TGTGCCAGCAGCTTGGGGGCAGGGGGCGGCAATCAGCCCCAGCATTTT
CASSLGAGGGNQPQHF
>NA|TRBV6-1|NA|TRBJ1-4
TGTGCCAGCAGTGCGGGGGGGAATGAAAAACTGTTTTTT
CASSAGGNEKLFF
>NA|TRBV20-1|TRBD2|TRBJ2-3
TGCAGTGCTAGAGATCTACGGGGGGGCCGGGGAGATACGCAGTATTTT
CSARDLRGGRGDTQYF
>once|TRBV3-1|NA|TRBJ2-5
TGTGCCAGCAGCCCAGGGGGGGACCAAGAGACCCAGTACTTC
CASSPGGDQETQYF
>large|TRBV11-3|NA|TRBJ2-5
TGTGCCAGCAGCTTAGGCCAAGAGACCCAGTACTTC
CASSLGQETQYF
>NA|TRBV20-1|NA|TRBJ1-6
TGCAGTGCTAGCCCGGGACGGTTCTATAATTCACCCCTCCACTTT
CSASPGRFYNSPLHF
>NA|TRBV20-1|NA|TRBJ2-4
TGCAGTGCGGAGCGCAAGTTAGCCAAAAACATTCAGTACTTC
CSAERKLAKNIQYF
>NA|TRBV6-1|NA|TRBJ1-1
TGTGCCAGCAGCGAGGCGGGGGCGGGGTATGAAGCTTTCTTT
CASSEAGAGYEAFF
>few|TRBV10-3|NA|TRBJ1-2
TGTGCCATCACCTCCGGGGGCTTGGGCTACACCTTC
CAITSGGLGYTF
>few|TRBV20-1|TRBD2|TRBJ2-7
TGCAGTGCGTATGGGACTAGCGGAGACTACGAGCAGTACTTC
CSAYGTSGDYEQYF
>NA|TRBV6-1|TRBD1|TRBJ1-1
TGTGCCAGCATTAAGGACAGGGTCAACACTGAAGCTTTCTTT
CASIKDRVNTEAFF
>NA|TRBV19|TRBD1|TRBJ2-2
TGTGCCAGTATGACCCACAGGGGACCTAACACCGGGGAGCTGTTTTTT
CASMTHRGPNTGELFF
>few|TRBV28|NA|TRBJ1-2
TGTGCCAGCAGTTTCATCGACATCTCCTATGGCTACACCTTC
CASSFIDISYGYTF
>NA|TRBV20-1|TRBD2|TRBJ2-2
TGCAGTGCTAAGCGGGAGGCGGTCACCGGGGAGCTGTTTTTT
CSAKREAVTGELFF
>NA|TRBV18|NA|TRBJ1-2
TGTGCCAACTCACCAGCACACCCGACCTTCTATGGCTACACCTTC
CANSPAHPTFYGYTF